This T cell receptor beta chain came from a study of T cell responses to AZD1222 COVID-19 vaccine. From germline, CDR1 is KGHSH and CDR2 LQKENI. V lost 1 base to trimming and J lost 5 bases, with 8 bases between them. The CDR3 extends over 14 amino acids. The assay was immunoSEQ multiplex PCR, and TCRdb's table has in-frame clones only and misses some. Altogether approximately 94,000 clones are present, around 90% being singletons, with the ten largest covering approximately 1.7%. The source of this sequence is an adult in good health. The rearrangement joins TRBV18 to TRBJ2-2, with D unresolved. Sequences were derived from peripheral blood, sampled on day 0 of AZD1222 vaccination. In DNA, the CDR3 is TGTGCCAGCTCACCACAGCGAGGTACCGGGGAGCTGTTTTTT. This encodes CASSPQRGTGELFF.